This T cell receptor beta chain was found in a study of response to subunit inactivated influenza vaccine. Study-wide results and limits: Each seasonal influenza vaccination recruits few new T cells, the authors suggested.

This clonotype was counted a few times. Its antigen remains unidentified. V trimming: 4 bases; J trimming: 0 bases; junction bases outside the gene matches: 6. This CDR3 has 17 residues. CDR1 and CDR2 from the germline V gene are SGHTA and FQGNSA. Each CDR3 protein is one row after TCRdb ran MiXCR on the RT-PCR reads. The table records roughly 650,000 distinct CDR3 sequences, less than 15% of them present only once. The TCR comes from a man aged 45 to 65 who received an inactivated influenza vaccine. The sequencing used PBMCs from blood, collected around two weeks before vaccination. V is TRBV7-2 and J is TRBJ2-7; 13 bases agree with TRBD2. CDR3 bases: TGTGCCAGCAGCTCCTACGGGACTAGCGGGACCTCCTACGAGCAGTACTTC. Its translation is CASSSYGTSGTSYEQYF. Supplemented by reference TRBV7-2 and TRBJ2-7, the full variable domain reads GAGVSQSPSNKVTEKGKDVELRCDPISGHTALYWYRQSLGQGLEFLIYFQGNSAPDKSGLPSDRFSAERTGGSVSTLTIQRTQQEDSAVYLCASSSYGTSGTSYEQYFGPGTRLTVT.